Below, 26 T cell receptor beta chains from the same sample are listed, as sequenced in a study of blood T cell repertoires in COVID-19. Measured with immunoSEQ multiplex PCR; TCRdb has only the in-frame clones, and not every one. The sample consists of just over 300,000 clones, 90% of them appearing once. Sequenced material: PBMCs or T cells enriched from blood (not recorded which). All receptors derive from a woman between 18 and 30 years old with acute COVID-19.

CDR3 amino acids: CASSFKTGGYEQYF. In nucleotides, the CDR3 is TGTGCCAGCAGTTTTAAAACAGGGGGGTACGAGCAGTACTTC. The chain couples TRBV28 to TRBJ2-7, with 8 bases matching TRBD1. Germline assignment: CDR1 MDHEN and CDR2 SYDVKM. The V gene end was trimmed by 3 bases and the J gene end by 4 bases; junction bases not matched to a gene: 5. The CDR3 loop spans 14 amino acids.

The chain couples TRBV27 to TRBJ1-6; D is perhaps TRBD1 (6 bases). Trimming cost V 2 bases and J 10 bases, with 21 bases left between them. CDR1 and CDR2 from the germline V gene are MNHEY and SMNVEV (reference sequence). The CDR3 consists of 17 residues. CDR3 DNA: TGTGCCAGCAGTTTACCCAGGGAAGGGGGTAGACGGTCACCCCTCCACTTT. Translated, it gives CASSLPREGGRRSPLHF.

This chain joins TRBV30 and TRBJ1-2; unclear D gene. The ends were cut back, 2 bases at V and 0 bases at J, with 4 bases in the middle. The CDR3 length is 12 residues. Germline CDR1 reads GTSNPN; CDR2 reads SVGIG (reference sequence). The CDR3 sequence: CAWSSTNYGYTF. CDR3 bases: TGTGCCTGGAGTTCAACTAACTATGGCTACACCTTC.

The rearrangement uses TRBV28 and TRBJ2-1, with D possibly being TRBD2 (6 bases). The CDR3 contains 14 residues. V lost 6 bases and J lost 3, with 12 bases in between. Germline lookup yields CDR1 MDHEN and CDR2 SYDVKM. The CDR3 is CASRFERVYNEQFF. The CDR3 DNA is TGTGCCAGCAGGTTTGAGCGGGTCTACAATGAGCAGTTCTTC.

The chain combines TRBV29-1 with TRBJ2-2; 7 positions match TRBD1. J gave up 5 bases and V 1 base, and 4 bases lay outside the gene matches. In germline, CDR1 is SQVTM, CDR2 ANQGSEA. The CDR3 runs to 14 residues. CDR3 sequence (DNA): TGCAGCGTTGAAGTGACAGGGCGGACCGGGGAGCTGTTTTTT. This sequence encodes CSVEVTGRTGELFF.

The rearrangement joins TRBV18 to TRBJ1-1; tentatively, D is TRBD1 (5 bases). Trimming took 3 bases from V and 1 from J, leaving 9 bases between them. Looked up from germline, CDR1 is KGHSH and CDR2 is LQKENI. The CDR3 has 14 amino acids. The CDR3 protein is CASSPRTKNTEAFF. The CDR3 coding sequence is TGTGCCAGCTCACCGAGGACAAAGAACACTGAAGCTTTCTTT.

The CDR3 DNA reads TGCGCCAGCAGCTTCGAGGGCACGGAAGCTTTCTTT. Translating it yields CASSFEGTEAFF. The chain couples TRBV5-1 to TRBJ1-1; D gene unclear. In germline, CDR1 is SGHRS, CDR2 YFSETQ. Trimming took off 2 bases at V and 8 bases at J, with 10 bases between the two ends. The CDR3 length is 12 residues.

The J gene is TRBJ1-1, the V gene TRBV7-2; D gene uncertain. The CDR3 runs 15 residues. CDR1 and CDR2 (germline): SGHTA, FQGNSA. Trimming removed 5 bases at V and 8 bases at J, with 21 bases between. The CDR3 protein is CASSAFPGTHGEAFF. CDR3 DNA sequence: TGTGCCAGCAGCGCTTTTCCGGGAACCCATGGCGAAGCTTTCTTT.

The chain carries TRBV29-1 and TRBJ1-1; 7 positions agree with TRBD1. After removal of 7 bases from V and 3 bases from J, the junction contained 11 bases not matched to a gene. This CDR3 comprises 14 residues. Germline CDR1 is SQVTM and CDR2 is ANQGSEA. This CDR3 is CSATRDSTHTEAFF. Here the CDR3 DNA reads TGCAGCGCGACCCGGGACAGTACGCACACTGAAGCTTTCTTT.

In DNA, the CDR3 is TGTGCCAGCACCGAAGGCAGGGGGGATTCACCCCTCCACTTT. It encodes CASTEGRGDSPLHF. This chain uses TRBV7-9 with TRBJ1-6; 7 nucleotides align to TRBD1. Germline V gene lookup returns CDR1 SEHNR and CDR2 FQNEAQ (reference sequence). V shed 7 bases and J 8 bases; nucleotides not matched to a gene: 8. The CDR3 sequence is 14 residues long.

The genes are TRBV28 and TRBJ2-5; 7 bases match TRBD2. Germline V gene data show CDR1 as MDHEN and CDR2 as SYDVKM. The CDR3 covers 17 residues. The junction had 11 bases not matched to a gene; V was cut back by 2 bases and J by 2 bases. CDR3 in DNA: TGTGCCAGCAGTTTAGGGCTAGCGGCCGCTCGGCAAGAGACCCAGTACTTC. Protein: CASSLGLAAARQETQYF.

CDR3 amino acids: CASGSRTGGETQYF. The CDR3 region has the DNA TGTGCCAGCGGCTCCCGAACAGGGGGAGAGACCCAGTACTTC. The chain employs TRBV27 and TRBJ2-5; 8 bases align to TRBD1. The CDR3 covers 14 residues. J was trimmed by 4 bases and V by 8 bases; bases with no gene match: 9. Germline V gene data show CDR1 as MNHEY and CDR2 as SMNVEV (reference sequence).

The chain recombines TRBV21-1 with TRBJ2-7; the table gives TRBD1 as D, unverified against the DNA. TRBV21-1 is a pseudogene. The CDR3 is 17 amino acids. CDR3 in amino acids: CASTKDKFLSFKYEQYF. The CDR3, as DNA: TGTGCCAGCACCAAGGACAAGTTCCTCTCCTTCAAATACGAGCAGTACTTC.

Of note for this clone: The same CDR3 arises from other DNA sequences in this sample as well. V usage is TRBV10-3 and J usage is TRBJ1-3, with 8 bases lining up with TRBD1. V was clipped by 3 bases and J by 2 bases; unmatched bases: 3. Germline V gene lookup returns CDR1 ENHRY and CDR2 SYGVKD. CDR3 length equals 15 residues. The DNA for the CDR3 is TGTGCCATCAGTGACCCGGACAGGGCTGGAAACACCATATATTTT. It specifies CAISDPDRAGNTIYF.

The chain couples TRBV5-1 to TRBJ2-1; D gene uncertain. Per germline, CDR1 SGHRS and CDR2 YFSETQ. Between the trimmed V and J ends, which lost 0 bases and 12 bases, there was a span of 7 bases. The CDR3 is 11 residues long. The CDR3 sequence: CASSLEAGQFF. The CDR3 nucleotides are TGCGCCAGCAGCTTGGAAGCCGGGCAGTTCTTC.

The CDR3 here is CASSPRASYRYGYTF. The CDR3 nucleotides are TGTGCCAGCTCACCACGGGCCTCGTATCGCTATGGCTACACCTTC. V gene TRBV18 combines with J gene TRBJ1-2; D is unresolved. The CDR3 sequence is 15 residues long. Trimming left V 1 base short and J 4 bases short, with 13 bases between. The germline V gene has CDR1 KGHSH and CDR2 LQKENI. Together with reference TRBV18 and TRBJ1-2, the CDR3 gives the full variable domain: NAGVMQNPRHLVRRRGQEARLRCSPMKGHSHVYWYRQLPEEGLKFMVYLQKENIIDESGMPKERFSAEFPKEGPSILRIQQVVRGDSAAYFCASSPRASYRYGYTFGSGTRLTVV.

A remark on this clone: At one of its ends the junction is not consistent with the germline gene, which may arise from a read error. The chain combines TRBV6-1 with TRBJ2-3, with 8 positions matching TRBD2. This CDR3 contains 16 residues. The germline V gene has CDR1 MNHNS and CDR2 SASEGT. The CDR3: CASSASGSQNGDRQYF. CDR3 in DNA: TGTGCCAGCAGTGCAAGCGGGAGCCAAAACGGGGATAGGCAGTATTTT.

The genes are TRBV2 and TRBJ2-7; TRBD1 matches at 8 bases. The CDR3 is 18 residues long. From germline, CDR1 is SNHLY and CDR2 FYNNEI. V shed 3 bases and J 1 base; nucleotides not matched to a gene: 14. The CDR3: CASSEGGGLRDRSYEQYF. CDR3 coding DNA: TGTGCCAGCAGTGAGGGGGGCGGGCTTCGGGACAGGTCCTACGAGCAGTACTTC.

This clone turned up a few times. The rearrangement uses TRBV5-1 and TRBJ1-5; D is possibly TRBD1 (6 bases). Looked up from germline, CDR1 is SGHRS and CDR2 is YFSETQ. The CDR3 is 14 residues long. Trimming took off 9 bases at V and 0 bases at J, with 13 bases between the two ends. CDR3 in DNA: TGCGCCACTGGGACACCGGTTAGCAATCAGCCCCAGCATTTT. Amino acids: CATGTPVSNQPQHF.

V usage is TRBV7-9 and J usage is TRBJ1-2, with TRBD1 matching 9 bases. Germline lookup yields CDR1 SEHNR and CDR2 FQNEAQ (reference sequence). This CDR3 has 15 residues. J was trimmed by 7 bases and V by 0 bases; bases with no gene match: 6. The CDR3 region is CASSLAYRTGVGYTF. The CDR3 coding sequence is TGTGCCAGCAGCTTAGCGTATCGGACAGGGGTTGGCTACACCTTC.

The chain couples TRBV28 to TRBJ1-2; 8 bases fit TRBD1. V lost 6 bases, J lost 4 bases, and 4 bases stayed unmatched. Germline assignment: CDR1 MDHEN and CDR2 SYDVKM. This CDR3 region has 13 residues. DNA for the CDR3: TGTGCCAGCAGAGAGACAGGGGTCTATGGCTACACCTTC. It is translated as CASRETGVYGYTF.

The CDR3 DNA reads as TGTGCCAGCAGCAGGCTGCGTTCCTACGAGCAGTACTTC. Amino acid sequence: CASSRLRSYEQYF. The J gene is TRBJ2-7, the V gene TRBV28; D unresolved. The CDR3 runs 13 residues. Germline lookup yields CDR1 MDHEN and CDR2 SYDVKM. Trimming left V 6 bases short and J 1 base short, with 10 bases between.

J is TRBJ2-1 and V is TRBV5-1, with TRBD2 as a possible D gene (5 bases). The V end lost 6 bases, the J end lost 7 bases, and 20 bases lay between the germline ends. Per germline, CDR1 SGHRS and CDR2 YFSETQ. The CDR3 length is 15 residues. The CDR3 sequence: CASTTSWLAGNEQFF. CDR3 DNA sequence: TGCGCCAGCACAACCTCCTGGCTGGCGGGTAATGAGCAGTTCTTC.

The chain joins TRBV29-1 to TRBJ2-7; 7 bases align to TRBD1. The V gene end was trimmed by 5 bases and the J gene end by 2 bases; junction bases not matched to a gene: 6. There are 13 residues in the CDR3. CDR1 SQVTM and CDR2 ANQGSEA come from the germline V gene. The CDR3 DNA reads TGCAGCGTTTCCTCCGGGACAGCCTACGAGCAGTACTTC. Translation: CSVSSGTAYEQYF.

The V and J genes are TRBV28 and TRBJ1-1, with D tentatively TRBD1 (6 bases). Trimming took 5 bases from V and 1 from J, leaving 11 bases between them. Germline lookup yields CDR1 MDHEN and CDR2 SYDVKM. This CDR3 is built from 14 residues. CDR3 loop: CASSIGQRNTEAFF. The CDR3 DNA sequence: TGTGCCAGCAGTATCGGACAGAGGAACACTGAAGCTTTCTTT.

This chain connects TRBV5-1 to TRBJ2-7; the match to TRBD1 covers 7 bases. This CDR3 comprises 14 residues. Germline V lookup: CDR1 SGHRS, CDR2 YFSETQ. With V trimmed by 4 bases and J by 3 bases, 7 bases remained unmatched. The CDR3 sequence: CASSRGTESYEQYF. DNA of the CDR3: TGCGCCAGCAGCAGGGGGACAGAGAGCTACGAGCAGTACTTC.